The next 19 T cell receptor beta chains were all read from a single sample in a study of blood T cell repertoires in COVID-19. Repertoires were generated with immunoSEQ multiplex PCR, while TCRdb's copy carries only in-frame clones and drops some. The sample lists some 170,000 clones, approximately 78% occurring once. Sequencing input: PBMCs or T cells enriched from blood (not recorded which). Receptors were obtained from a woman in her fifties or sixties who had recovered from COVID-19.

V and J are TRBV7-2 and TRBJ2-2; 8 bases fit TRBD2. Trimming at V came to 8 bases and at J to 1 base, leaving 6 bases not matched to a gene. Looked up from germline, CDR1 is SGHTA and CDR2 is FQGNSA. This CDR3 is 15 amino acids long. CDR3 coding DNA: TGTGCCAGCCTCAACGGGAGGGTGAACACCGGGGAGCTGTTTTTT. It encodes CASLNGRVNTGELFF.

This clone was found once. The rearrangement uses TRBV18 and TRBJ2-5, with TRBD2 as a possible D gene (5 bases). CDR1 KGHSH and CDR2 LQKENI come from the germline V gene. V lost 3 bases, J lost 1 base, and 6 bases lay in between. The CDR3 is 13 amino acids. DNA for the CDR3: TGTGCCAGCTCACCGGACTTCCAAGAGACCCAGTACTTC. It is translated as CASSPDFQETQYF.

The chain links TRBV19 to TRBJ2-2, with 7 bases lining up with TRBD2. Germline CDR1 LNHDA, CDR2 SQIVND (reference sequence). The CDR3 length is 11 residues. DNA for the CDR3: TGTGCTGCGAGCGGGATTGGGGAGCTGTTTTTT. The encoded protein is CAASGIGELFF.

This clone showed up just once. For the CDR3, the DNA is TGCGCCAGCAGCCCTCTATCGGGAGAACAACAAGAGACCCAGTACTTC. Its protein product is CASSPLSGEQQETQYF. The chain combines TRBV5-1 with TRBJ2-5; weak D call: TRBD2 (6 bases). This CDR3 has 16 residues. Germline CDR1 SGHRS, CDR2 YFSETQ. V lost 4 bases to trimming and J lost 2 bases, with 18 bases between them.

The CDR3: CASSVEAGAADTQYF. The CDR3 DNA reads TGTGCCAGCAGCGTAGAGGCAGGGGCGGCAGATACGCAGTATTTT. V and J are TRBV9 and TRBJ2-3; D possibly corresponds to TRBD1 (6 bases). The CDR3 consists of 15 residues. Germline CDR1 reads SGDLS; CDR2 reads YYNGEE. Trimming shortened V by 0 bases and J by 4 bases, and 12 bases separated the two germline ends.

The V gene is TRBV12-3 or TRBV12-4, the J gene TRBJ2-1, with 7 bases fitting TRBD2. CDR3 length equals 12 residues. Germline trimming cut 6 bases from V and 16 bases from J; bases unmatched to any gene: 12. This CDR3 is CASSLNRLAVFF. CDR3 nucleotides: TGTGCCAGCAGCCTGAACAGACTAGCTGTCTTCTTC.

This chain uses TRBV3-1 (or the pseudogene TRBV3-2) with TRBJ2-1, with 7 bases that match TRBD2. The J segment lost 3 bases and the V segment lost 4 bases, leaving 9 bases of the junction unmatched. From germline, CDR1 is LGHDT and CDR2 YNNKEL (reference sequence). CDR3 length equals 16 residues. CDR3 region: CASSPGLDGGYNEQFF. The CDR3, as DNA: TGTGCCAGCAGCCCCGGACTAGATGGGGGCTACAATGAGCAGTTCTTC.

This chain links TRBV19 with TRBJ2-7; 7 bases fit TRBD1. The V gene's germline CDR1 is LNHDA and CDR2 SQIVND (reference sequence). The ends lost 2 bases at V and 2 bases at J; junction bases unmatched: 6. CDR3 size: 15 residues. The CDR3 coding sequence is TGTGCCAGTAGTATATGGGGACAGCCAGCCTACGAGCAGTACTTC. It encodes CASSIWGQPAYEQYF.

This chain joins TRBV7-9 and TRBJ2-3; 9 bases line up with TRBD1. The V gene end was trimmed by 5 bases and the J gene end by 3 bases; junction bases not matched to a gene: 6. The germline gives CDR1 SEHNR, CDR2 FQNEAQ (reference sequence). The CDR3 length is 15 residues. CDR3 sequence reads: CASSGRTGETDTQYF. CDR3 sequence (DNA): TGTGCCAGCAGCGGACGGACAGGGGAGACAGATACGCAGTATTTT.

The chain uses TRBV9 and TRBJ1-1; maybe TRBD1 (6 bases). The V end was cut by 3 bases, the J end by 0 bases, with 12 bases between. The CDR3 spans 15 residues. Germline CDR1 SGDLS, CDR2 YYNGEE. The CDR3 nucleotides are TGTGCCAGCAGCGCTACAGGGAAGGTGAACACTGAAGCTTTCTTT. This sequence encodes CASSATGKVNTEAFF.

In its sample, this clone was seen a few times. This chain uses TRBV4-1 with TRBJ2-7, with TRBD2 as a possible D gene (5 bases). Trimming pared 1 base from V and 3 bases from J, leaving 16 bases between. The germline gives CDR1 MGHRA, CDR2 YSYEKL. The CDR3 runs to 16 residues. The CDR3 bases are TGCGCCAGCAGCCAAGTGCTTGTCACGGGGAACTACGAGCAGTACTTC. It is translated as CASSQVLVTGNYEQYF.

Many counts were recorded for this clone. V gene TRBV7-9 combines with J gene TRBJ2-7; 7 nucleotides line up with TRBD2. V shed 5 bases and J 3 bases; nucleotides not matched to a gene: 10. Germline CDR1 is SEHNR and CDR2 is FQNEAQ (reference sequence). The CDR3 length is 15 residues. The CDR3 coding sequence is TGTGCCAGCAGCCCGAGAGGGAGGGGTGGCTACGAGCAGTACTTC. Its translation: CASSPRGRGGYEQYF.

J is TRBJ2-5 and V is TRBV18; weak D call: TRBD2 (5 bases). Germline CDR1 is KGHSH and CDR2 is LQKENI. The CDR3 is 12 amino acids. V lost 3 bases, J lost 5 bases, and 7 bases lay in between. The CDR3 DNA sequence: TGTGCCAGCTCACCGCGAGGGGAGACCCAGTACTTC. It encodes CASSPRGETQYF.

The chain recombines TRBV10-3 with TRBJ1-2; TRBD1 might be the D (6 bases). The CDR3 runs to 14 residues. Germline V CDR1 and CDR2: ENHRY, SYGVKD. V shed 11 bases and J shed 0 bases, with 16 bases lying between them. The CDR3 nucleotides are TGTGCCTCAAAAGAAGGGGGGGCTAACTATGGCTACACCTTC. It yields the protein CASKEGGANYGYTF.

In its sample, this clone was seen a few times. J is TRBJ2-5 and V is TRBV11-3; TRBD1 agrees at 8 bases. Trimming at V came to 5 bases and at J to 4 bases, leaving 3 bases not matched to a gene. The CDR3 has 13 residues. Germline V gene data show CDR1 as SGHNT and CDR2 as YENEEA. The CDR3 DNA follows: TGTGCCAGCAGCCGTACAGGGGGAGAGACCCAGTACTTC. This encodes CASSRTGGETQYF.

The J gene is TRBJ2-7, the V gene TRBV27; no clear D. The germline V gene has CDR1 MNHEY and CDR2 SMNVEV (reference sequence). V gave up 0 bases and J gave up 3 bases, with 12 bases separating them. The CDR3 runs 15 residues. In nucleotides, the CDR3 is TGTGCCAGCAGTTTATCGCCGATGGCCCTCTACGAGCAGTACTTC. Translating gives CASSLSPMALYEQYF.

The J gene is TRBJ2-3, the V gene TRBV19; tentatively, D is TRBD2 (6 bases). This CDR3 has 15 residues. Trimming left V 3 bases short and J 6 bases short, with 16 bases between. Germline lookup yields CDR1 LNHDA and CDR2 SQIVND (reference sequence). The CDR3 sequence is CASSMMAGTADTQYF. In DNA, the CDR3 is TGTGCCAGTAGTATGATGGCGGGAACCGCCGATACGCAGTATTTT.

The chain joins TRBV7-7 to TRBJ1-1; D unclear. The V end was cut by 2 bases, the J end by 2 bases, with 6 bases between. The CDR3 covers 13 residues. Per germline, CDR1 SSHAT and CDR2 FNYEAQ (reference sequence). CDR3 residues: CASSLTQNTEAFF. CDR3 nucleotide sequence: TGTGCCAGCAGCTTAACACAAAACACTGAAGCTTTCTTT.

The chain uses TRBV28 and TRBJ2-7; maybe TRBD2 (6 bases). The CDR3 spans 15 residues. The germline gives CDR1 MDHEN, CDR2 SYDVKM. V was clipped by 8 bases and J by 2 bases, with 19 bases between them. CDR3 in DNA: TGTGCCAGCGGGGGGAGCGGGCAGAGAACCTACGAGCAGTACTTC. Its translation: CASGGSGQRTYEQYF.